This T cell receptor (beta chain) derives from a study of blood T cell repertoires in COVID-19. Study-level information: Acute and convalescent COVID-19 samples came from the United States, Italy and Spain. Sample material is recorded as cDNA or gDNA derived from T cells, B-cell-depleted T cells, or PBMCs.

The Seattle patients joined while their infection was active and were tracked longitudinally afterward. In the original workflow: Amplification from reference gene primers served as the basis for estimated nucleated cell counts. Libraries were prepared by immunoSEQ multiplex PCR; TCRdb keeps only in-frame clonotypes and omits some of them. V and J calls and clone size follow that table, whereas D and trimming were derived from the DNA. The table records approximately 170,000 clones, approximately 90% of them present only once. The CDR3 is made up of 14 amino acids. Germline V gene lookup returns CDR1 MGHRA and CDR2 YSYEKL. J lost 4 bases, V lost 3 bases, and 3 bases had no gene match.

Sequences were obtained from peripheral blood. The receptor comes from a young man with COVID-19, enrolled during active disease. The chain combines TRBV4-1 with TRBJ1-1; TRBD1 matches at 9 bases. In DNA, the CDR3 is TGCGCCAGCAGCCACGGACAGGGGACCACTGAAGCTTTCTTT. It translates to CASSHGQGTTEAFF.